This T cell receptor (beta chain) appears in the sequencing data of a study of T-cell memory formation after mild COVID-19. Study details: TCR clusters showed largely donor specificity.

TCRdb re-called the 5' RACE reads through MiXCR, storing one row per CDR3 protein. The sample lists over 450,000 distinct CDR3 sequences, 20% occurring once. General observations from the study: Certain responding clones were present in pre-infection memory, suggesting participation of cross-reactive memory.

The ends were cut back, 9 bases at V and 3 bases at J, with 15 bases in the middle. Germline CDR1 reads KGHDR; CDR2 reads SFDVKD. The CDR3 is 14 amino acids. This clonotype came up a few times. The antigen remains unidentified. This clonotype originated in an adult woman who had mild COVID-19 (a few samples of this study predate the infection). Cell type and time point are not known. The sample taken for sequencing was PBMCs or a T cell subset sorted from them (not recorded which). This rearrangement joins TRBV24-1 to TRBJ2-3; D is perhaps TRBD1 or TRBD2 (6 bases each). The CDR3 nucleotides are TGTGCCACCCAGGGCCAGGGGAGGACAGATACGCAGTATTTT. Amino acid sequence: CATQGQGRTDTQYF.